The 9 T cell receptor beta chains below all came from one sample that was sequenced in a study of breast tumors, draining lymph nodes, adjacent tissues. TCRdb re-analysed the multiplex PCR reads in MiXCR, keeping a single row per CDR3 protein. The table has about 17,000 distinct CDR3 sequences, under 70% seen once. Sample: tumor-adjacent breast tissue. All receptors derive from a female donor with breast cancer. Some clones in this sample may be carry-over from other donors' samples.

CDR3 residues: CSARVSTLQETQYF. CDR3 nucleotides: TGCAGTGCTAGGGTTAGCACCTTACAAGAGACCCAGTACTTC. V is TRBV20-1 and J is TRBJ2-5, with D unclear. The germline CDR1 and CDR2 sequences are DFQATT and SNEGSKA (reference sequence). The V and J ends lost 3 bases and 2 bases respectively, with 13 bases between them. CDR3 size: 14 residues.

This clonotype is medium-sized (0.01 to 0.1%) by share. The rearrangement links TRBV6-5 to TRBJ2-1; 7 nucleotides align to TRBD1. The CDR3 covers 15 residues. Germline V gene data show CDR1 as MNHEY and CDR2 as SVGAGI. J lost 3 bases, V lost 6 bases, and 8 bases had no gene match. CDR3 sequence: CASRTTGTDYNEQFF. In DNA form, the CDR3 reads TGTGCCAGCAGAACAACCGGGACAGACTACAATGAGCAGTTCTTC.

This clonotype was detected ten times or more. With a much larger clone just one base away, this may be a read error. The V call is TRBV20-1, the J call TRBJ1-2; TRBD1 might be the D (5 bases). V gave up 6 bases and J gave up 5 bases, with 22 bases separating them. The CDR3 is 15 amino acids. CDR1 is DFQATT and CDR2 is SNEGSKA in the germline V gene (reference sequence). The chain's CDR3 is CSADRRGEGAYGYTF. Written as DNA, the CDR3 is TGCAGTGCGGACCGACGGGGCGAAGGAGCATATGGCTACACCTTC.

Comments on this clonotype: This CDR3 is missing its conserved last phenylalanine or tryptophan, likely due to a read error. V usage is TRBV15 and J usage is TRBJ1-6; a weak D match, TRBD1 (6 bases). This CDR3 region has 13 residues. The germline CDR1 and CDR2 sequences are LNHNV and YYDKDF (reference sequence). The CDR3 DNA follows: TGTGCCACTAGAGGGGGGCAGCATTCTCCCCTCCACCTT. Translating it yields CATRGGQHSPLHL.

The chain employs TRBV24-1 and TRBJ2-3; D is perhaps TRBD2 (5 bases). CDR1 KGHDR and CDR2 SFDVKD come from the germline V gene. The CDR3 length is 16 residues. V was trimmed by 5 bases and J by 4 bases, leaving 18 bases between them. In DNA, the CDR3 is TGTGCCACCAGTGCGCGACTACGGGGTTTGGCAGATACGCAGTATTTT. Residues: CATSARLRGLADTQYF.

V and J are TRBV19 and TRBJ1-2, with D perhaps matching TRBD1 (6 bases). Germline lookup yields CDR1 LNHDA and CDR2 SQIVND (reference sequence). The CDR3 is 17 residues long. V shed 5 bases and J shed 4 bases, with 23 bases lying between them. The CDR3 spells CASSVRGRGALGYGYTF. The CDR3 nucleotides are TGTGCCAGTAGTGTCCGGGGACGGGGGGCTCTTGGCTATGGCTACACCTTC. The full variable domain, with the rest looked up from reference TRBV19 and TRBJ1-2, is DGGITQSPKYLFRKEGQNVTLSCEQNLNHDAMYWYRQDPGQGLRLIYYSQIVNDFQKGDIAEGYSVSREKKESFPLTVTSAQKNPTAFYLCASSVRGRGALGYGYTFGSGTRLTVV.

Turning to this clonotype: One end of the junction varies from germline; a read error may be responsible. This sequence joins TRBV20-1 and TRBJ2-6; no definite D call. Per germline, CDR1 DFQATT and CDR2 SNEGSKA (reference sequence). The CDR3 covers 16 residues. CDR3 DNA sequence: TGCAGTGCAAGAGGCCAGGAACACTCTGGGGCCAACGTCCTGACTTTC. This translates into CSARGQEHSGANVLTF.

V and J are TRBV6-2 or TRBV6-3 and TRBJ1-3, with D perhaps matching TRBD1 (6 bases). Germline assignment: CDR1 MNHEY and CDR2 SVGEGT. Trimming left V 7 bases short and J 4 bases short, with 14 bases between. The CDR3 runs 14 residues. The CDR3 nucleotides are TGTGCCAGCAACCCCGGGACACCAGGAAACACCATATATTTT. Amino acid sequence: CASNPGTPGNTIYF.

By its share, this clonotype is medium-sized (0.01 to 0.1%). J is TRBJ2-5 and V is TRBV20-1, with 11 positions matching TRBD1. The CDR3 consists of 15 residues. Germline V gene lookup returns CDR1 DFQATT and CDR2 SNEGSKA (reference sequence). Trimming at V came to 0 bases and at J to 3 bases, leaving 3 bases not matched to a gene. The CDR3 nucleotides read TGCAGTGCTAGAGATGGGGGACAGGGGGAAGAGACCCAGTACTTC. It encodes CSARDGGQGEETQYF.